This T cell receptor (beta chain) was sequenced for a study of cytomegalovirus exposure and HLA in healthy donors. The PCR employed 60 Vbeta primers together with 13 Jbeta primers. TCRdb's table, derived via immunoSEQ multiplex PCR, lists solely in-frame clones and lacks some. The sample gives fewer than 150,000 clones, over 70% of which show up once; roughly 2.8% is in the top ten. CDR1 is MNHEY and CDR2 is SVGAGI in the germline V gene. The length of the CDR3 is 15 residues. Trimming removed 7 bases from V and 2 bases from J, with 15 bases in between. The origin of this receptor is a male donor in good health and CMV-seronegative. Sequenced material: PBMCs. This chain joins TRBV6-5 and TRBJ2-1; possibly TRBD1 for D (6 bases). CDR3 protein: CASTEDRSTYNEQFF. CDR3 DNA sequence: TGTGCCAGCACGGAGGACAGAAGTACCTACAATGAGCAGTTCTTC.